One sample yielded the 5 T cell receptor beta chains listed below, sequenced in a study of blood T cell repertoires in COVID-19. The repertoire was sequenced with immunoSEQ multiplex PCR; TCRdb's copy has only in-frame clones and lacks some. This table has about 300,000 clones, around 89% appearing once. Sequencing was done on a sample of peripheral blood. The receptors come from a man in his forties with acute or convalescent COVID-19.

This chain links TRBV6-5 with TRBJ1-1; D call uncertain. V lost 0 bases and J lost 1, with 12 bases in between. The CDR3 runs 16 residues. Germline V lookup: CDR1 MNHEY, CDR2 SVGAGI. The CDR3 loop is CASSYSTAAGNTEAFF. The CDR3 nucleotides read TGTGCCAGCAGTTACTCGACCGCGGCGGGGAACACTGAAGCTTTCTTT.

The V and J genes are TRBV2 and TRBJ1-6; D remains ambiguous. The CDR3 consists of 13 residues. Germline-derived CDR1 and CDR2 are SNHLY and FYNNEI. V was clipped by 2 bases and J by 9 bases, with 8 bases between them. CDR3 loop: CASSETEGSPLHF. Written as DNA, the CDR3 is TGTGCCAGCAGTGAAACTGAGGGTTCACCCCTCCACTTT.

V usage is TRBV24-1 and J usage is TRBJ1-2; D is undetermined. The germline CDR1 and CDR2 sequences are KGHDR and SFDVKD. This CDR3 spans 13 amino acids. V dropped 1 base and J dropped 8 bases, with 10 bases sitting between them. As DNA, the CDR3 is TGTGCCACCAGTGATTTTGGAGTCGCGGGCTACACCTTC. Protein sequence: CATSDFGVAGYTF.

The CDR3 nucleotides are TGTGCCGCCGGGGGGTCATTCTACAATGAGCAGTTCTTC. Its translation: CAAGGSFYNEQFF. The rearrangement uses TRBV24-1 and TRBJ2-1; 7 bases map to TRBD2. CDR1 KGHDR and CDR2 SFDVKD come from the germline V gene. V trimming: 12 bases; J trimming: 3 bases; junction bases outside the gene matches: 7. The CDR3 runs 13 residues.

The gene calls are TRBV19 and TRBJ2-1; a possible D gene is TRBD1 (6 bases). The CDR3 is made up of 15 amino acids. V lost 5 bases, J lost 5 bases, and 16 bases lay in between. The germline V gene has CDR1 LNHDA and CDR2 SQIVND (reference sequence). CDR3 loop: CASSPLDRLNNEQFF. CDR3 sequence (DNA): TGTGCCAGTAGTCCTCTTGACAGGTTAAACAATGAGCAGTTCTTC.